A selection of T cell receptor beta chains follows, all from one sample in a study of PD-L1 blockade in urothelial cancer. TCRdb keeps only in-frame clones here, not all; method: immunoSEQ multiplex PCR. The sample includes about 41,000 clones, roughly 81% seen only once; the top ten take 2.6%. Sequencing was performed on PBMCs, taken around atezolizumab (anti-PD-L1) treatment. The receptors derive from a man between 65 and 80 years old with urothelial cancer. Each CDR3 is given with its conserved first and last residue. D genes are given only for firm matches. A row's size may be missing; if present it is once, few, many or a size class.

v_call: TRBV28
j_call: TRBJ2-2
clone_size: once
d_call: TRBD2
cdr3_aa: CATPASGTGELFF
cdr3_nt: TGTGCCACCCCGGCTAGCGGGACCGGGGAGCTGTTTTTT

v_call: TRBV29-1
j_call: TRBJ1-3
clone_size: .
d_call: .
cdr3_aa: CSAQSGNTIYF
cdr3_nt: TGCAGCGCCCAATCTGGAAACACCATATATTTT

v_call: TRBV2
j_call: TRBJ1-3
clone_size: .
d_call: .
cdr3_aa: CASRLTSGNTIYF
cdr3_nt: TGTGCCAGCAGACTCACCTCTGGAAACACCATATATTTT

v_call: TRBV10-3
j_call: TRBJ1-2
clone_size: .
d_call: .
cdr3_aa: CAISVEGRVGYGYTF
cdr3_nt: TGTGCCATCAGTGTGGAGGGCAGGGTGGGCTATGGCTACACCTTC

v_call: TRBV19
j_call: TRBJ2-1
clone_size: .
d_call: TRBD2
cdr3_aa: CASIVILAGGNSYNEQFF
cdr3_nt: TGTGCCAGTATAGTCATACTAGCGGGAGGGAACTCCTACAATGAGCAGTTCTTC

v_call: TRBV27
j_call: TRBJ1-5
clone_size: .
d_call: .
cdr3_aa: CASSPSSNQPQHF
cdr3_nt: TGTGCCAGCAGTCCGTCGAGCAATCAGCCCCAGCATTTT

v_call: TRBV10-3
j_call: TRBJ2-7
clone_size: .
d_call: .
cdr3_aa: CAINPARGSYEQYF
cdr3_nt: TGTGCCATCAACCCTGCGCGGGGCTCCTACGAGCAGTACTTC

v_call: TRBV7-9
j_call: TRBJ2-7
clone_size: .
d_call: TRBD2
cdr3_aa: CASSFRVPLAGSHYEQYF
cdr3_nt: TGTGCCAGCAGCTTTAGGGTCCCACTAGCGGGGAGTCACTACGAGCAGTACTTC

v_call: TRBV7-8
j_call: TRBJ2-3
clone_size: .
d_call: TRBD2
cdr3_aa: CASSQNTAGNTDTQYF
cdr3_nt: TGTGCCAGCAGCCAAAACACAGCGGGGAACACAGATACGCAGTATTTT

v_call: TRBV5-1
j_call: TRBJ2-7
clone_size: .
d_call: TRBD1
cdr3_aa: CASSLVMQGEDEQYF
cdr3_nt: TGCGCCAGCAGCTTGGTAATGCAGGGGGAAGACGAGCAGTACTTC

v_call: TRBV15
j_call: TRBJ2-5
clone_size: .
d_call: TRBD2
cdr3_aa: CATSRNRLANQETQYF
cdr3_nt: TGTGCCACCAGCAGAAATCGACTAGCGAACCAAGAGACCCAGTACTTC

v_call: TRBV5-1
j_call: TRBJ2-1
clone_size: .
d_call: TRBD2
cdr3_aa: CASSPGTSEHNEQFF
cdr3_nt: TGCGCCAGCAGCCCGGGGACTAGCGAACACAATGAGCAGTTCTTC

v_call: TRBV2
j_call: TRBJ1-6
clone_size: .
d_call: .
cdr3_aa: CASSVSAGWSPLHF
cdr3_nt: TGTGCCAGCAGTGTGTCGGCAGGATGGTCACCCCTCCACTTT